Each of the 21 T cell receptor beta chains below was sequenced from the same sample in a study of blood T cell repertoires in COVID-19. Measured with immunoSEQ multiplex PCR; TCRdb has only the in-frame clones, and not every one. Altogether 290,000 or so clones are present, 70% to 90% being singletons, with the ten largest covering over 1%. Sequenced: peripheral blood. Receptor source: a man between 65 and 85 years old with acute or convalescent COVID-19.

The chain employs TRBV24-1 and TRBJ1-5; 7 positions agree with TRBD1. CDR1 KGHDR and CDR2 SFDVKD come from the germline V gene. With V trimmed by 7 bases and J by 2 bases, 7 bases remained unmatched. The CDR3 is 15 residues long. The CDR3 DNA follows: TGTGCCACCAGACAGGGGCGCAGTGGCAATCAGCCCCAGCATTTT. This encodes CATRQGRSGNQPQHF.

The rearrangement uses TRBV5-1 and TRBJ2-2, with a possible D match to TRBD2 (6 bases). The V and J ends lost 4 bases and 4 bases respectively, with 20 bases between them. This CDR3 comprises 17 residues. CDR1 is SGHRS and CDR2 is YFSETQ in the germline V gene. This chain's CDR3 is CASSRGGDSAGTGELFF. The CDR3, as DNA: TGCGCCAGCAGCCGGGGAGGCGACTCAGCGGGCACCGGGGAGCTGTTTTTT.

This clone appeared a few times. The chain uses TRBV30 and TRBJ2-1; a weak D match, TRBD2 (6 bases). The CDR3 is 14 residues long. V was shortened by 2 bases and J by 1 base, with 9 bases between the two germline ends. From germline, CDR1 is GTSNPN and CDR2 SVGIG (reference sequence). The CDR3 DNA follows: TGTGCCTGGAGTATTGGACTATCCTACAATGAGCAGTTCTTC. It translates to CAWSIGLSYNEQFF.

CDR3 sequence: CASSAGPGGYEQYF. CDR3 sequence (DNA): TGCGCCAGCAGCGCGGGACCGGGGGGCTACGAGCAGTACTTC. This rearrangement joins TRBV5-1 to TRBJ2-7, with TRBD2 identical over 7 bases. This CDR3 spans 14 amino acids. Germline V lookup: CDR1 SGHRS, CDR2 YFSETQ. Unmatched junction bases numbered 7, after V lost 4 bases and J lost 3 bases.

This chain links TRBV7-8 with TRBJ2-5; TRBD1 matches 11 bases. The junction had 1 base not matched to a gene; V was cut back by 6 bases and J by 4 bases. This CDR3 has 13 residues. The germline gives CDR1 SGHVS, CDR2 FQNEAQ. The CDR3 region is CASRGQGGETQYF. The CDR3 DNA follows: TGTGCCAGCAGGGGACAGGGGGGAGAGACCCAGTACTTC.

CDR3 amino acids: CASRPETVNTEAFF. The CDR3 DNA is TGCGCCAGCCGACCCGAGACAGTGAACACTGAAGCTTTCTTT. This rearrangement joins TRBV5-1 to TRBJ1-1; TRBD1 might be the D (5 bases). CDR1 SGHRS and CDR2 YFSETQ come from the germline V gene. This CDR3 is built from 14 residues. V gave up 7 bases and J gave up 0 bases, with 13 bases separating them.

The rearrangement links TRBV3-1 (or the pseudogene TRBV3-2) to TRBJ1-1; TRBD1 aligns across 9 bases. The trim removed 2 bases at V and 4 bases at J, leaving 2 bases unmatched. CDR1 and CDR2 (germline): LGHDT, YNNKEL (reference sequence). This CDR3 has 14 residues. The CDR3 DNA follows: TGTGCCAGCAGCCAACTACAGGGGGCCACTGAAGCTTTCTTT. Translation: CASSQLQGATEAFF.

The chain joins TRBV28 to TRBJ1-2; tentative D call: TRBD1 (5 bases). The germline V gene has CDR1 MDHEN and CDR2 SYDVKM. Trimming shortened V by 6 bases and J by 4 bases, and 15 bases separated the two germline ends. The CDR3 length is 14 residues. CDR3 in amino acids: CASSGGGLLYGYTF. The CDR3 coding sequence is TGTGCCAGCAGCGGGGGGGGACTCCTCTATGGCTACACCTTC.

CDR3 DNA: TGTGCCACCAGTACTAGCGGGGCCCCTTTGACGCAGTATTTT. Its translation is CATSTSGAPLTQYF. The chain carries TRBV15 and TRBJ2-3, with 10 bases lining up with TRBD2. The junction had 9 bases not matched to a gene; V was cut back by 6 bases and J by 9 bases. Germline V gene data show CDR1 as LNHNV and CDR2 as YYDKDF (reference sequence). This CDR3 contains 14 residues.

This clone has just one count. The chain is built from TRBV7-7 and TRBJ2-2; 7 bases map to TRBD1. Germline values: CDR1 SSHAT, CDR2 FNYEAQ (reference sequence). The trim removed 5 bases at V and 4 bases at J, leaving 10 bases unmatched. The CDR3 has 16 amino acids. The DNA of the CDR3 is TGTGCCAGCAGCCGACAGGGAAGTGGTTCCACCGGGGAGCTGTTTTTT. It specifies CASSRQGSGSTGELFF.

V is TRBV7-8 and J is TRBJ2-4; D is possibly TRBD1 (5 bases). The CDR3 runs to 16 residues. The V gene lost 2 bases and the J gene lost 0 bases, with 11 bases spanning the gap. Germline V gene sequence: CDR1 SGHVS, CDR2 FQNEAQ. The CDR3 region is CASSLRGGVAKNIQYF. The CDR3 region has the DNA TGTGCCAGCAGCTTAAGGGGCGGTGTAGCCAAAAACATTCAGTACTTC. The whole variable domain, filled in from reference TRBV7-8 and TRBJ2-4, reads GAGVSQSPRYKVAKRGQDVALRCDPISGHVSLFWYQQALGQGPEFLTYFQNEAQLDKSGLPSDRFFAERPEGSVSTLKIQRTQQEDSAVYLCASSLRGGVAKNIQYFGAGTRLSVL.

The chain is built from TRBV3-1 (or the pseudogene TRBV3-2) and TRBJ2-7; 8 nucleotides align to TRBD1. V was clipped by 1 base and J by 0 bases; unmatched bases: 11. The V gene's germline CDR1 is LGHDT and CDR2 YNNKEL (reference sequence). CDR3 length: 18 residues. CDR3 coding DNA: TGTGCCAGCAGCCAAGCGGATAATACAGGGGGGAGCTCCTACGAGCAGTACTTC. Residues: CASSQADNTGGSSYEQYF.

The rearrangement joins TRBV6-4 to TRBJ2-7; 8 bases are a match to TRBD1. Losses at the gene ends were 3 bases for V and 4 bases for J; bases not matched to a gene: 8. This CDR3 has 15 residues. Germline V CDR1 and CDR2: MRHNA, SNTAGT. The CDR3 DNA follows: TGTGCCAGCAGTGAGCGGACAGGGCTTCCATACGAGCAGTACTTC. Residues: CASSERTGLPYEQYF.

Of note for this clone: This CDR3 fails to terminate in the conserved phenylalanine or tryptophan, so it likely reflects a read error. The limits of the CDR3 on the DNA are not certain, so only TCRdb's listed CDR3 is given. The chain combines TRBV4-1 with TRBJ2-7; the D call in the table, TRBD1, was not verified against the DNA. With termini counted, the CDR3 has 13 amino acids. Germline V gene sequence: CDR1 MGHRA, CDR2 YSYEKL. This CDR3 is CASSQVMGTVPTL.

The chain is built from TRBV7-9 and TRBJ2-1, with 14 positions matching TRBD2. The CDR3 has 15 amino acids. CDR1 is SEHNR and CDR2 is FQNEAQ in the germline V gene (reference sequence). Unmatched junction bases numbered 3, after V lost 4 bases and J lost 7 bases. This CDR3 reads CASSSRTSGRNEQFF. The CDR3 nucleotides are TGTGCCAGCAGCTCTCGGACTAGCGGGAGGAATGAGCAGTTCTTC.

This chain uses TRBV5-1 with TRBJ1-2; 10 bases are shared with TRBD1. The CDR3 sequence is 13 residues long. Trimming cost V 0 bases and J 8 bases; bases outside gene matches: 1. The V gene's germline CDR1 is SGHRS and CDR2 YFSETQ. CDR3 protein: CASSLGQGAGYTF. The CDR3 DNA reads as TGCGCCAGCAGCTTGGGACAGGGGGCGGGCTACACCTTC.

The chain combines TRBV6-2 or TRBV6-3 with TRBJ2-2, with 11 bases aligning to TRBD1. The V gene's germline CDR1 is MNHEY and CDR2 SVGEGT. CDR3 size: 16 residues. The J segment lost 7 bases and the V segment lost 6 bases, leaving 10 bases of the junction unmatched. CDR3 residues: CASSPGTGGFVGELFF. In DNA, the CDR3 is TGTGCCAGCAGCCCTGGGACAGGGGGTTTCGTCGGGGAGCTGTTTTTT.

This chain joins TRBV6-5 and TRBJ2-5; possibly TRBD1 for D (6 bases). Deletions cut 3 bases from V and 0 bases from J, with 14 bases between. The germline gives CDR1 MNHEY, CDR2 SVGAGI. The CDR3 loop spans 16 amino acids. The CDR3 DNA follows: TGTGCCAGCAGTTATCATCCGACAGGACACCAAGAGACCCAGTACTTC. Its translation is CASSYHPTGHQETQYF.

This clone has only a few counts. The chain couples TRBV5-5 to TRBJ1-1; D gene unclear. The CDR3 totals 14 residues. With 3 bases removed from V and 5 bases from J, the gap between germline ends came to 14 bases. The germline V gene encodes CDR1 SGHKS and CDR2 YYEKEE (reference sequence). The CDR3 nucleotides are TGTGCCAGCAGCTGGGGAGGGCGGGGAACTGAAGCTTTCTTT. This gives the protein CASSWGGRGTEAFF.

This chain connects TRBV29-1 to TRBJ2-1; a weak D match, TRBD2 (6 bases). V lost 0 bases, J lost 8 bases, and 20 bases lay in between. The CDR3 totals 16 residues. Germline values: CDR1 SQVTM, CDR2 ANQGSEA. The CDR3 sequence: CSVEDLSVPKRDEQFF. DNA for the CDR3: TGCAGCGTTGAAGATCTCTCGGTCCCCAAGCGGGATGAGCAGTTCTTC.

The rearrangement links TRBV4-3 to TRBJ2-7; TRBD2 might be the D (7 bases). Germline CDR1 LGHNA, CDR2 YSLEER. V lost 2 bases to trimming and J lost 7 bases, with 15 bases between them. The CDR3 contains 14 residues. For the CDR3, the DNA is TGCGCCAGCAGCCAAAGGGGGGGGCCCGGTGAGCAGTACTTC. This translates into CASSQRGGPGEQYF.